These T cell receptor beta chains were read from a single sample in a study of molecular identifiers for immune sequencing clone quantification. TCRdb re-called the PCR reads through MiXCR, storing one row per CDR3 protein. The sample includes tens of thousands of distinct CDR3 sequences, around 20% of them seen just once. Sequencing was done on a sample of naive CD8+ T cells from blood, with Jurkat cell RNA spiked in. The receptors come from a human donor in good health. Some libraries in this study had Jurkat cell RNA spiked in. The CDR3 runs from the conserved cysteine through the conserved F or W. The order of the fields is V gene, D gene, J gene, clone size, CDR3 DNA, CDR3 protein. A D gene is named only where the DNA matches it firmly. The size field is filled for only some rows; it gives once, few, many or a size class.

TRBV20-1,-,TRBJ1-5,many,TGCAGACCGTCCCGACGGGAAGGGGCTTCCAATCAGCCCCAGCATTTT,CRPSRREGASNQPQHF
TRBV5-1,TRBD2,TRBJ2-1,many,TGCGCCAGCAGCTCCGGGACTAGCGGGAGTCCCAATGAGCAGTTCTTC,CASSSGTSGSPNEQFF
TRBV27,-,TRBJ2-7,few,TGTGCCAGCAGTTTAGGTGACAGCTCCTACGAGCAGTACTTC,CASSLGDSSYEQYF
TRBV10-3,-,TRBJ2-7,many,TGTGCCGCAAGAACCGGGTCCCCGTACGAGCAGTACTTC,CAARTGSPYEQYF
TRBV4-3,-,TRBJ2-7,many,TGCGCCAGCAGCCAAGATCTCGCGACAATTACCGAGCAGTACTTC,CASSQDLATITEQYF
TRBV19,TRBD2,TRBJ2-7,few,TGTGCCAGTAGTCCGGGACTACGTGGGTACGAGCAGTACTTC,CASSPGLRGYEQYF
TRBV27,TRBD2,TRBJ2-7,many,TGTGCCAGCAGTTCAGCAGGGACTAGCGGGAGATCGGCTGAGCAGTACTTC,CASSSAGTSGRSAEQYF
TRBV11-2,TRBD1,TRBJ1-6,few,TGTGCCAGCAGCTCAGAATTACAGGGGGCCGAATCACCCCTCCACTTT,CASSSELQGAESPLHF
TRBV9,-,TRBJ2-1,-,TGTGCCAGCAGCCTCGCGGGTGACAATGAGCAGTTCTTC,CASSLAGDNEQFF
TRBV27,-,TRBJ2-7,-,TGTGCCAGCAGAACAGGTTTATCCTCCTACGAGCAGTACTTC,CASRTGLSSYEQYF
TRBV5-4,-,TRBJ1-1,few,TGTGCCAGCCATGGGGGGGGGAGAGAATTTTCAGCTTTCTTT,CASHGGGREFSAFF
TRBV25-1,TRBD2,TRBJ2-3,many,TGTGCCAGCAGTAGCGGGATCGCAGATACGCAGTATTTT,CASSSGIADTQYF
TRBV20-1,-,TRBJ2-1,-,TGCAGTGCTCTCCGGGAAACTTACAATGAGCAGTTCTTC,CSALRETYNEQFF
TRBV7-9,TRBD1,TRBJ1-1,few,TGTGCCAGCAGCTTAGCGACAGGGGCTGAGTCGGCTTTCTTT,CASSLATGAESAFF
TRBV24-1,-,TRBJ2-5,few,TGTGCCACCAGTGACAAGTACCAAGAGACCCAGTACTTC,CATSDKYQETQYF
TRBV7-8,-,TRBJ1-2,-,TGTGCCAGCAGCTTAGGTGGGCCCCCCTATGGCTACACCTTC,CASSLGGPPYGYTF
TRBV24-1,TRBD2,TRBJ2-3,many,TGTGCCACCAGTGGGACGAATGGGGGACTAGCGGGAGGTGGGCCAGATACGCAGTATTTT,CATSGTNGGLAGGGPDTQYF
TRBV5-3,-,TRBJ2-7,-,TGTGCCAGCAGCGACCGGGACGGATCCTACGAGCAGTACTTC,CASSDRDGSYEQYF
TRBV12-3/TRBV12-4,-,TRBJ1-5,many,TGTGCCAGCAGTTACGGGGGGCGTGGTGTTGGTCAGCCCCAGCATTTT,CASSYGGRGVGQPQHF
TRBV30,TRBD2,TRBJ2-5,-,TGTGCCTGGAGTATGGGACTAGCGGGCCAAGAGACCCAGTACTTC,CAWSMGLAGQETQYF
TRBV11-2,-,TRBJ2-1,many,TGTGCCAGCAGCTTAATACTAGCACGTTACAATGAGCAGTTCTTC,CASSLILARYNEQFF
TRBV15,-,TRBJ2-2,many,TGTGCCACCAGCGTACAGGATCTGGTCACCGGGGAGCTGTTTTTT,CATSVQDLVTGELFF
TRBV28,-,TRBJ1-1,many,TGTGCCAGCAGTTTATCACCAGGCCTGAACACTGAAGCTTTCTTT,CASSLSPGLNTEAFF
TRBV29-1,-,TRBJ2-1,many,TGCAGCGTTGAAATCTGGGGGGAGACAGACAATGAGCAGTTCTTC,CSVEIWGETDNEQFF
TRBV9,TRBD2,TRBJ2-5,many,TGTGCCAGCAGCGACGAAATAGCGGGACCTCAAGAGACCCAGTACTTC,CASSDEIAGPQETQYF
TRBV30,-,TRBJ2-7,many,TGTGCCTGGAGTGGGAGTTCGGGGTTTTCCTACGAGCAGTACTTC,CAWSGSSGFSYEQYF